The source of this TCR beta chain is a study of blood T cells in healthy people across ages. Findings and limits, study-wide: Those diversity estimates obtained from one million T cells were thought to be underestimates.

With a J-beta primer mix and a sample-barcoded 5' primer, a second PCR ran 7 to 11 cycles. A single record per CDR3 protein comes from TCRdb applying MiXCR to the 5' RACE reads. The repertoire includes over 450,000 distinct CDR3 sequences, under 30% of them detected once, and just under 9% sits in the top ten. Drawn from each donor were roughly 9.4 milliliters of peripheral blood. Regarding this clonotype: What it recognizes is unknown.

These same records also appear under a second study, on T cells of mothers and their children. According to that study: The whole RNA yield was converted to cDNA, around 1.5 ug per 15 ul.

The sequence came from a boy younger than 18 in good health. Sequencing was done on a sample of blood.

CDR3 bases: TGTGCCAGCAGTGAACATCTAGGGGAGCTGTTTTTT. This translates into CASSEHLGELFF. The V and J genes are TRBV25-1 and TRBJ2-2; D gene uncertain. V lost 2 bases to trimming and J lost 8 bases, with 6 bases between them. This CDR3 contains 12 residues. Germline V CDR1 and CDR2: MGHDK, SYGVNS.